These 23 T cell receptor beta chains came from one sample sequenced in a study of read filtering for tumor transcriptome and immune sequencing. Molecular barcoded adaptors covering alpha/delta and beta/gamma chains were used on around 400 ng RNA. TCRdb called the reads again in MiXCR, with one record for every CDR3 protein. The sample shows roughly 130,000 distinct CDR3 sequences, about an eighth of them seen only once. What was sequenced was a population of CD138-negative cells sorted from bone marrow. The receptors originated from a donor at least 40 years old with multiple myeloma.

The rearrangement links TRBV7-2 to TRBJ1-1; TRBD1 matches at 10 bases. CDR3 size: 17 residues. Losses at the gene ends were 5 bases for V and 8 bases for J; bases not matched to a gene: 17. Germline-derived CDR1 and CDR2 are SGHTA and FQGNSA. In DNA form, the CDR3 reads TGTGCCAGCAGCCCCCCCGCAGGGGGACAGGGGCCCAAGGAAGCTTTCTTT. Translation: CASSPPAGGQGPKEAFF.

In its sample, this clonotype was seen many times. V is TRBV12-3 or TRBV12-4 and J is TRBJ2-2; 8 bases are a match to TRBD2. Germline trimming cut 6 bases from V and 3 bases from J; bases unmatched to any gene: 6. There are 15 residues in the CDR3. CDR3 protein: CASSNGAGDTGELFF. CDR3 sequence (DNA): TGTGCCAGCAGCAACGGAGCGGGGGACACCGGGGAGCTGTTTTTT.

This clonotype showed up just a few times. The chain couples TRBV19 to TRBJ2-3; 8 bases are shared with TRBD2. The CDR3 runs 15 residues. After removal of 5 bases from V and 2 bases from J, the junction contained 6 bases not matched to a gene. Germline assignment: CDR1 LNHDA and CDR2 SQIVND (reference sequence). The chain's CDR3 is CASSFTSGLTDTQYF. Here the CDR3 DNA reads TGTGCCAGTAGTTTCACTAGCGGACTCACAGATACGCAGTATTTT.

This clonotype was found many times. The V gene is TRBV28, the J gene TRBJ2-7; D is undetermined. This CDR3 is 14 amino acids long. V lost 7 bases to trimming and J lost 2 bases, with 15 bases between them. Germline CDR1 is MDHEN and CDR2 is SYDVKM. In nucleotides, the CDR3 is TGTGCCAGCAAAGGTGACTTGGCCCCCTACGAGCAGTACTTC. Translated: CASKGDLAPYEQYF.

This rearrangement joins TRBV3-1 to TRBJ2-1; D might be TRBD2 (6 bases). The CDR3 totals 13 residues. Germline loops: CDR1 LGHDT, CDR2 YNNKEL (reference sequence). Trimming stripped 1 base from V and 9 bases from J, with 10 bases between. The CDR3 loop reads CASSQVLGGEQFF. The CDR3 DNA follows: TGTGCCAGCAGCCAAGTGTTGGGGGGTGAGCAGTTCTTC.

This chain links TRBV7-2 with TRBJ2-5; D is unresolved. V was clipped by 4 bases and J by 3 bases, with 12 bases between them. The CDR3 runs 14 residues. The germline gives CDR1 SGHTA, CDR2 FQGNSA. Here the CDR3 reads CASSSARSEETQYF. For the CDR3, the DNA is TGTGCCAGCAGCTCCGCGCGAAGCGAAGAGACCCAGTACTTC.

This clonotype was seen only once. The chain joins TRBV12-3 or TRBV12-4 to TRBJ2-1, with D perhaps matching TRBD2 (6 bases). Trimming stripped 4 bases from V and 10 bases from J, with 17 bases between. The length of the CDR3 is 14 residues. The CDR3 nucleotides read TGTGCCAGCAGTTCTACTCCTGGGGGGAAGGAGCAGTTCTTC. Protein product: CASSSTPGGKEQFF.

V gene TRBV5-6 combines with J gene TRBJ2-5; D ambiguous. The CDR3 is made up of 15 amino acids. Trimming pared 0 bases from V and 0 bases from J, leaving 9 bases between. The germline CDR1 and CDR2 sequences are SGHDT and YYEEEE. CDR3 coding DNA: TGTGCCAGCAGCTTGGGGCCAGCGAACCAAGAGACCCAGTACTTC. It codes for CASSLGPANQETQYF.

This clonotype appeared many times. The chain links TRBV19 to TRBJ2-1; 10 bases are shared with TRBD1. The germline V gene has CDR1 LNHDA and CDR2 SQIVND (reference sequence). Trimming cost V 5 bases and J 10 bases; bases outside gene matches: 8. This CDR3 contains 14 residues. The CDR3 sequence: CASSPGTGAGEQFF. DNA of the CDR3: TGTGCCAGTAGTCCGGGGACAGGGGCTGGAGAGCAGTTCTTC. The full variable domain, rest sourced from reference TRBV19 and TRBJ2-1, is DGGITQSPKYLFRKEGQNVTLSCEQNLNHDAMYWYRQDPGQGLRLIYYSQIVNDFQKGDIAEGYSVSREKKESFPLTVTSAQKNPTAFYLCASSPGTGAGEQFFGPGTRLTVL.

This clonotype was counted many times. The chain couples TRBV20-1 to TRBJ1-6; D not certain. This CDR3 contains 14 residues. The germline V and J ends were trimmed by 6 bases and 1 base, with 10 bases remaining between them. The germline CDR1 and CDR2 sequences are DFQATT and SNEGSKA (reference sequence). The CDR3 protein is CSAPAPSYNSPLHF. In DNA, the CDR3 is TGCAGTGCGCCAGCCCCGTCCTATAATTCACCCCTCCACTTT.

The table lists this clonotype with a few counts. This chain joins TRBV19 and TRBJ1-5, with TRBD1 matching 7 bases. J was trimmed by 7 bases and V by 6 bases; bases with no gene match: 9. The CDR3 is 14 residues long. Germline loops: CDR1 LNHDA, CDR2 SQIVND (reference sequence). The CDR3 loop is CASRSGGRRQPQHF. The CDR3 coding sequence is TGTGCCAGTAGGTCAGGGGGAAGGCGACAGCCCCAGCATTTT.

This rearrangement joins TRBV6-4 to TRBJ2-1, with 12 nucleotides matching TRBD2. CDR3 length: 15 residues. Trimming removed 7 bases from V and 9 bases from J; junction bases left unmatched: 10. Germline values: CDR1 MRHNA, CDR2 SNTAGT. The CDR3 reads CASTSLAGGSGEQFF. The CDR3 DNA is TGTGCCAGCACCTCACTAGCGGGGGGTAGCGGTGAGCAGTTCTTC.

In this sample, this clonotype turned up a few times. The V gene is TRBV7-9, the J gene TRBJ2-3; 7 bases agree with TRBD1. This CDR3 comprises 15 residues. Trimming removed 5 bases from V and 6 bases from J; junction bases left unmatched: 11. CDR1 is SEHNR, CDR2 FQNEAQ, per germline (reference sequence). The CDR3 nucleotides read TGTGCCAGCAGCCAGCCGACAGGGACGGGGGATACGCAGTATTTT. It specifies CASSQPTGTGDTQYF. The entire variable domain, with the rest obtained from reference TRBV7-9 and TRBJ2-3, is as follows: DTGVSQNPRHKITKRGQNVTFRCDPISEHNRLYWYRQTLGQGPEFLTYFQNEAQLEKSRLLSDRFSAERPKGSFSTLEIQRTEQGDSAMYLCASSQPTGTGDTQYFGPGTRLTVL.

This clonotype has a count of ten or more. This chain joins TRBV5-6 and TRBJ1-1; tentative D call: TRBD1 (5 bases). CDR1 and CDR2 (germline): SGHDT, YYEEEE. The CDR3 is 15 residues long. Trimming stripped 0 bases from V and 5 bases from J, with 14 bases between. CDR3: CASSLAAAGRTEAFF. In DNA form, the CDR3 reads TGTGCCAGCAGCTTGGCCGCGGCAGGGAGGACTGAAGCTTTCTTT.

At least ten counts were recorded for this clonotype. The CDR3, as DNA: TGCAGCGTTCCCATGCGGGGGGTAGGGTACAATGAGCAGTTCTTC. Residues: CSVPMRGVGYNEQFF. The genes are TRBV29-1 and TRBJ2-1; 8 positions agree with TRBD2. In germline, CDR1 is SQVTM, CDR2 ANQGSEA. The CDR3 is 15 amino acids. J lost 4 bases, V lost 5 bases, and 10 bases had no gene match.

V usage is TRBV27 and J usage is TRBJ2-3, with D maybe TRBD1 (6 bases). The CDR3 runs to 14 residues. Trimming stripped 8 bases from V and 1 base from J, with 13 bases between. Germline V gene lookup returns CDR1 MNHEY and CDR2 SMNVEV (reference sequence). The CDR3 DNA is TGTGCCAGCGGATACAGGGTCGGCACAGATACGCAGTATTTT. Translation: CASGYRVGTDTQYF.

This clonotype came up many times. This chain connects TRBV2 to TRBJ1-4; TRBD1 is a possible D gene (6 bases). The CDR3 totals 14 residues. Germline V gene lookup returns CDR1 SNHLY and CDR2 FYNNEI. V gave up 3 bases and J gave up 7 bases, with 12 bases separating them. CDR3 DNA: TGTGCCAGCAGTGACACCAGGGGTAGTGAAAAACTGTTTTTT. It encodes CASSDTRGSEKLFF.

The table lists this clonotype with many counts. The chain recombines TRBV20-1 with TRBJ1-1, with D uncertain. V was trimmed by 4 bases and J by 0 bases, leaving 9 bases between them. CDR1 DFQATT and CDR2 SNEGSKA come from the germline V gene (reference sequence). The CDR3 contains 13 residues. Here the CDR3 DNA reads TGCAGTGCTAAAATTTCAGTGAACACTGAAGCTTTCTTT. This gives the protein CSAKISVNTEAFF.

On this clonotype: A read error may explain this, as a much larger clone is one base away. This chain connects TRBV6-1 to TRBJ1-2; weak D call: TRBD1 (5 bases). The CDR3 is 15 amino acids. CDR1 is MNHNS, CDR2 SASEGT, per germline. V lost 0 bases, J lost 4 bases, and 12 bases lay in between. The CDR3 coding sequence is TGTGCCAGCAGTGAAGCCGGGCCAGGGCCCTATGGCTACACCTTC. Translation gives CASSEAGPGPYGYTF.

Regarding this clonotype: A much larger clone lies a single base off, so this may be a read error. The rearrangement links TRBV28 to TRBJ1-4, with D hard to call. Per the germline V gene, CDR1 is MDHEN and CDR2 is SYDVKM. Deletions cut 8 bases from V and 8 bases from J, with 18 bases between. There are 14 residues in the CDR3. CDR3 region: CASALYSGEEKLFF. CDR3 DNA sequence: TGTGCCAGCGCTTTGTACAGCGGGGAAGAAAAACTGTTTTTT.

V gene TRBV19 combines with J gene TRBJ2-1; 7 bases align to TRBD1. With V trimmed by 10 bases and J by 4 bases, 10 bases remained unmatched. Germline lookup yields CDR1 LNHDA and CDR2 SQIVND (reference sequence). The CDR3 spans 14 residues. For the CDR3, the DNA is TGTGCCACCACACGACAGGGTGTTTACAATGAGCAGTTCTTC. It is translated as CATTRQGVYNEQFF.

This clonotype turned up a few times. A much bigger clone sits one base away, suggesting this may be a read error. The chain carries TRBV5-1 and TRBJ1-6, with 8 bases fitting TRBD1. The CDR3 length is 15 residues. Germline assignment: CDR1 SGHRS and CDR2 YFSETQ. The V and J ends lost 3 bases and 7 bases, in that order; junction bases with no gene match: 6. The CDR3 sequence: CASSSLTGVNSPLHF. In nucleotides, the CDR3 is TGCGCCAGCAGCTCCTTGACAGGGGTAAATTCACCCCTCCACTTT.

There are many counts of this clonotype. The chain links TRBV5-1 to TRBJ2-1; 10 bases are a match to TRBD2. The V gene's germline CDR1 is SGHRS and CDR2 YFSETQ. The CDR3 runs to 18 residues. The J segment lost 4 bases and the V segment lost 0 bases, leaving 10 bases of the junction unmatched. Here the CDR3 reads CASSLDSPSGGHYNEQFF. The CDR3 DNA reads as TGCGCCAGCAGCTTGGATAGTCCTAGCGGGGGCCATTACAATGAGCAGTTCTTC.